This T cell receptor (beta chain) emerged from a study of T-cell reconstitution after alpha-beta-depleted transplantation in children. Broader study findings: Where some patients showed high TCRbeta diversity at day 60, it came from recipient T cells and thymic progenitors that had survived. T-cell counts and diversity at one year post-transplant came mainly from newly produced T cells. Alpha-beta T cells present about two months after transplant were reported to originate from several hundred expanded graft clones.

Unique molecular identifiers were used in preparing the TCRbeta library. TCRdb re-analysed the PCR reads in MiXCR, keeping a single row per CDR3 protein. The sample comprises a few hundred thousand distinct CDR3 sequences, 25% to 30% of which are singletons, and less than 40% rests with the top ten. Regarding this clonotype: What it binds is not known.

Germline values: CDR1 DFQATT, CDR2 SNEGSKA (reference sequence). The CDR3 is made up of 15 amino acids. With V trimmed by 5 bases and J by 3 bases, 8 bases remained unmatched. Sequencing was performed on PBMCs, taken before TCRalphabeta/CD19-depleted stem cell transplant. The sequence was obtained from a boy younger than two with Wiskott-Aldrich syndrome, due to receive a stem cell transplant. The chain joins TRBV20-1 to TRBJ1-5; 9 nucleotides line up with TRBD1. CDR3 loop: CSAYPDRGHNQPQHF. The DNA of the CDR3 is TGCAGTGCTTACCCGGACAGGGGCCACAATCAGCCCCAGCATTTT.